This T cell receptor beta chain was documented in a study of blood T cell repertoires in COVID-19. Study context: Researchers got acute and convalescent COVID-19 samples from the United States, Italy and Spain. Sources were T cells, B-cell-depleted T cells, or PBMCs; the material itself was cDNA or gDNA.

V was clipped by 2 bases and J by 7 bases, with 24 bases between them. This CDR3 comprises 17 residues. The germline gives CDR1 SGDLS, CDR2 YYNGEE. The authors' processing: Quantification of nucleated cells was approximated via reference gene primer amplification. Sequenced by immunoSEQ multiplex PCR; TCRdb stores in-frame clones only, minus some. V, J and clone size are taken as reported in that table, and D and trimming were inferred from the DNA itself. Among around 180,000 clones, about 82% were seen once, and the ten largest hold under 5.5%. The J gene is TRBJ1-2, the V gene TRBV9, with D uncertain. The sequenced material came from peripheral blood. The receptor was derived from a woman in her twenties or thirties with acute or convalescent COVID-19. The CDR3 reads CASSVPLRGPNVRGYTF. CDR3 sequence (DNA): TGTGCCAGCAGCGTCCCCCTTAGAGGCCCCAATGTACGTGGCTACACCTTC.